This is a list of T cell receptor beta chains from one sample in a study of cytomegalovirus exposure and HLA in healthy donors. Generated by immunoSEQ multiplex PCR, the TCRdb table keeps only in-frame clones and is missing some. The table includes 110,000 or so clones, approximately 74% detected once. The sequenced sample was PBMCs. The receptor set was obtained from a woman aged 45 to 65 in good health and CMV-seropositive. Both conserved end residues are part of each CDR3. Fields, in order: D gene, J gene, clone size, V gene, CDR3 protein, CDR3 DNA. D genes are given only for firm matches. Some rows mark clone size as missing; the rest say once, few, many or name a class of expanded clone.

>.|TRBJ1-1|.|TRBV18
CASSPLNTEAFF
TGTGCCAGCTCACCGTTAAACACTGAAGCTTTCTTT
>TRBD1|TRBJ1-1|.|TRBV30
CAWSTLQGRTEAFF
TGTGCCTGGAGCACCCTACAGGGGCGGACTGAAGCTTTCTTT
>.|TRBJ2-3|few|TRBV10-1
CASSESWGSTDTQYF
TGCGCCAGCAGTGAGTCGTGGGGCTCGACAGATACGCAGTATTTT
>TRBD1|TRBJ1-2|few|TRBV7-2
CASSQGALFYGYTF
TGTGCCAGCAGCCAGGGGGCCCTCTTCTATGGCTACACCTTC
>TRBD1|TRBJ1-1|.|TRBV30
CAWRATGTTEAFF
TGTGCCTGGAGAGCGACAGGGACCACTGAAGCTTTCTTT
>.|TRBJ1-4|.|TRBV29-1
CSVIGGRNEKLFF
TGCAGCGTCATAGGGGGTAGGAATGAAAAACTGTTTTTT
>TRBD1|TRBJ1-1|.|TRBV6-6
CASITGVNTEAFF
TGTGCCAGCATCACAGGGGTGAACACTGAAGCTTTCTTT
>.|TRBJ2-7|.|TRBV15
CATSSDLHRIQYF
TGTGCCACCAGCAGCGACCTTCACAGGATCCAGTACTTC
>.|TRBJ1-1|.|TRBV10-3
CAISPGDMNTEAFF
TGTGCCATCAGTCCAGGGGACATGAACACTGAAGCTTTCTTT
>.|TRBJ2-7|once|TRBV5-8
CASVTKARYEQYF
TGTGCCAGCGTCACCAAAGCGAGATACGAGCAGTACTTC
>TRBD1|TRBJ2-6|.|TRBV11-1
CASSWEWAGGRSGANVLTF
TGTGCCAGCAGCTGGGAATGGGCAGGGGGACGCTCTGGGGCCAACGTCCTGACTTTC
>.|TRBJ1-1|once|TRBV6-5
CASSLTGGGTEAFF
TGTGCCAGCAGCCTGACAGGCGGTGGCACTGAAGCTTTCTTT
>.|TRBJ2-3|.|TRBV6-1
CAGAGQLTDTQYF
TGTGCCGGGGCAGGGCAACTCACAGATACGCAGTATTTT
>TRBD2|TRBJ2-7|.|TRBV28
CASSFGLAGDAQYF
TGTGCCAGCAGTTTCGGTCTAGCGGGGGACGCGCAGTACTTC